The 29 T cell receptor beta chains given below trace back to one sample, sequenced in a study of T cell changes during pregnancy in multiple sclerosis. TCRdb's copy holds only in-frame clones and misses some; the assay was immunoSEQ multiplex PCR. The sample lists about 30,000 clones, over 85% occurring once. The sequencing used CD4+ T cells from peripheral blood mononuclear cells, collected in the second trimester of pregnancy. The receptors derive from a female donor in good health, enrolled as a control in a pregnancy study.

The rearrangement links TRBV5-4 to TRBJ2-2, with 8 bases lining up with TRBD1. V shed 3 bases, J shed 4 bases, and the junction held 8 bases outside the gene matches. This CDR3 has 16 residues. Per the germline V gene, CDR1 is SGHNT and CDR2 is YYREEE (reference sequence). The CDR3 DNA reads TGTGCCAGCAGCTGGGATCAGGGGGCTATCACCGGGGAGCTGTTTTTT. This sequence encodes CASSWDQGAITGELFF.

The chain carries TRBV5-1 and TRBJ2-7; 16 nucleotides line up with TRBD2. Trimming at V came to 4 bases and at J to 2 bases, leaving 3 bases not matched to a gene. CDR1 and CDR2 (germline): SGHRS, YFSETQ. The CDR3 consists of 16 residues. The chain's CDR3 is CASSPGLAGGAYEQYF. The CDR3 DNA is TGCGCCAGCAGCCCGGGACTAGCGGGAGGGGCCTACGAGCAGTACTTC.

This sequence joins TRBV5-1 and TRBJ2-7; TRBD2 aligns across 14 bases. CDR1 is SGHRS, CDR2 YFSETQ, per germline. The CDR3 contains 16 residues. The J segment lost 1 base and the V segment lost 2 bases, leaving 2 bases of the junction unmatched. The CDR3 DNA reads as TGCGCCAGCAGCTTCGGACTAGCGGGGGGATCCTACGAGCAGTACTTC. Its protein is CASSFGLAGGSYEQYF.

The chain employs TRBV5-6 and TRBJ2-3; TRBD2 matches 7 bases. V trimming: 0 bases; J trimming: 0 bases; junction bases outside the gene matches: 1. Germline lookup yields CDR1 SGHDT and CDR2 YYEEEE. This CDR3 contains 15 residues. CDR3 bases: TGTGCCAGCAGCTTGGCGGGGGGAAGCACAGATACGCAGTATTTT. Its translation is CASSLAGGSTDTQYF.

The chain is built from TRBV5-6 and TRBJ2-1; 7 bases agree with TRBD2. The germline gives CDR1 SGHDT, CDR2 YYEEEE. J gave up 12 bases and V 0 bases, and 3 bases lay outside the gene matches. The CDR3 is 12 residues long. The CDR3 loop is CASSLVGGVQFF. Here the CDR3 DNA reads TGTGCCAGCAGCTTGGTGGGGGGGGTGCAGTTCTTC.

The J gene is TRBJ1-2, the V gene TRBV5-6, with 11 positions matching TRBD1. The germline CDR1 and CDR2 sequences are SGHDT and YYEEEE. The CDR3 runs 17 residues. The J segment lost 3 bases and the V segment lost 1 base, leaving 8 bases of the junction unmatched. CDR3 protein: CASSLYGQGASDYGYTF. Here the CDR3 DNA reads TGTGCCAGCAGCTTGTACGGACAGGGGGCTTCAGACTATGGCTACACCTTC. Full variable domain (rest looked up from reference TRBV5-6 and TRBJ1-2): DAGVTQSPTHLIKTRGQQVTLRCSPKSGHDTVSWYQQALGQGPQFIFQYYEEEERQRGNFPDRFSGHQFPNYSSELNVNALLLGDSALYLCASSLYGQGASDYGYTFGSGTRLTVV.

The CDR3 protein is CASSLTGGITEAFF. The CDR3 DNA reads as TGTGCCAGCAGCTTGACAGGGGGGATCACTGAAGCTTTCTTT. The rearrangement links TRBV11-3 to TRBJ1-1, with 9 bases lining up with TRBD1. Germline V gene sequence: CDR1 SGHNT, CDR2 YENEEA. The V gene end was trimmed by 3 bases and the J gene end by 4 bases; junction bases not matched to a gene: 3. The CDR3 spans 14 residues.

This rearrangement joins TRBV27 to TRBJ2-7; 7 bases line up with TRBD2. Trimming took 6 bases from V and 3 from J; bases not matched to a gene: 8. CDR3 size: 14 residues. Looked up from germline, CDR1 is MNHEY and CDR2 is SMNVEV (reference sequence). In DNA form, the CDR3 reads TGTGCCAGCAGCCCGGGGGGACTTCTCTACGAGCAGTACTTC. Protein: CASSPGGLLYEQYF.

V usage is TRBV18 and J usage is TRBJ2-6; possibly TRBD1 for D (5 bases). Germline lookup yields CDR1 KGHSH and CDR2 LQKENI. The CDR3 is 18 amino acids. With 5 bases removed from V and 0 bases from J, the gap between germline ends came to 17 bases. CDR3 bases: TGTGCCAGCTCAGCACAGAGCTTAGGGGTCTCTGGGGCCAACGTCCTGACTTTC. It translates to CASSAQSLGVSGANVLTF.

V usage is TRBV27 and J usage is TRBJ2-7; 8 nucleotides match TRBD1. V trimming: 3 bases; J trimming: 4 bases; junction bases outside the gene matches: 2. The germline CDR1 and CDR2 sequences are MNHEY and SMNVEV (reference sequence). This CDR3 has 13 residues. CDR3 coding DNA: TGTGCCAGCAGTTTCGACAGGGGATACGAGCAGTACTTC. Translation: CASSFDRGYEQYF.

The chain uses TRBV9 and TRBJ2-1, with 8 bases fitting TRBD2. This CDR3 is built from 15 residues. Germline V gives CDR1 SGDLS, CDR2 YYNGEE. The V and J ends lost 4 bases and 9 bases, in that order; junction bases with no gene match: 12. The CDR3 DNA follows: TGTGCCAGCAGCACGGGACTAGTGGGTCTCGCTGAGCAGTTCTTC. Translating it yields CASSTGLVGLAEQFF.

The chain joins TRBV27 to TRBJ1-1; perhaps TRBD1 as D (6 bases). Germline V gene lookup returns CDR1 MNHEY and CDR2 SMNVEV (reference sequence). With 6 bases removed from V and 4 bases from J, the gap between germline ends came to 15 bases. The CDR3 totals 14 residues. The CDR3 region has the DNA TGTGCCAGCAGGGGCCAGACAGGAGGCACTGAAGCTTTCTTT. It is translated as CASRGQTGGTEAFF.

The CDR3 spells CASSQTGTGNYEQYF. CDR3 DNA: TGCGCCAGCAGCCAAACCGGGACAGGGAATTACGAGCAGTACTTC. J is TRBJ2-7 and V is TRBV4-1; 9 nucleotides line up with TRBD1. V was clipped by 2 bases and J by 4 bases; unmatched bases: 6. Germline loops: CDR1 MGHRA, CDR2 YSYEKL. The CDR3 is 15 amino acids.

The CDR3 nucleotides read TGTGCCATCAGCCCACAGCGGGAGGGCCCCTACGAGCAGTACTTC. Amino acids: CAISPQREGPYEQYF. The chain joins TRBV10-3 to TRBJ2-7, with 10 bases aligning to TRBD2. The CDR3 has 15 residues. V shed 6 bases and J 2 bases; nucleotides not matched to a gene: 7. Looked up from germline, CDR1 is ENHRY and CDR2 is SYGVKD.

The rearrangement links TRBV21-1 to TRBJ2-7; the listed D gene, TRBD1, was not tested against the DNA. TRBV21-1 is tagged as a pseudogene. CDR3 size: 15 residues. The chain's CDR3 is CASSKVGQVLNEQYF. The CDR3 DNA sequence: TGTGCCAGCAGCAAAGTGGGTCAGGTTTTGAACGAGCAGTACTTC.

The chain is built from TRBV19 and TRBJ2-5; no definite D call. V was trimmed by 5 bases and J by 4 bases, leaving 20 bases between them. The CDR3 sequence is 16 residues long. Per the germline V gene, CDR1 is LNHDA and CDR2 is SQIVND (reference sequence). This chain's CDR3 is CASSPPLPLLGETQYF. CDR3 nucleotide sequence: TGTGCCAGTAGTCCCCCACTGCCCCTACTTGGAGAGACCCAGTACTTC.

J is TRBJ2-1 and V is TRBV9; 12 bases are shared with TRBD2. J was trimmed by 9 bases and V by 3 bases; bases with no gene match: 7. This CDR3 comprises 15 residues. Germline CDR1 reads SGDLS; CDR2 reads YYNGEE. CDR3 sequence: CASSAGLAGLGEQFF. The CDR3 DNA follows: TGTGCCAGCAGCGCAGGACTAGCGGGATTAGGTGAGCAGTTCTTC.

The gene calls are TRBV19 and TRBJ1-1; maybe TRBD1 (5 bases). The CDR3 is made up of 15 amino acids. V lost 10 bases, J lost 3 bases, and 21 bases lay in between. Germline lookup yields CDR1 LNHDA and CDR2 SQIVND (reference sequence). CDR3 region: CATYHRGGADTEAFF. CDR3 in DNA: TGTGCCACCTACCACCGGGGGGGAGCGGACACTGAAGCTTTCTTT.

The DNA of the CDR3 is TGTGCCACCAGCGGGGTTCGGGGTGGCTACACCTTC. This sequence encodes CATSGVRGGYTF. V is TRBV15 and J is TRBJ1-2, with D uncertain. Trimming pared 5 bases from V and 7 bases from J, leaving 11 bases between. The CDR3 spans 12 residues. Germline CDR1 is LNHNV and CDR2 is YYDKDF (reference sequence). Using reference TRBV15 and TRBJ1-2 for the parts outside the CDR3, the full variable domain is DAMVIQNPRYQVTQFGKPVTLSCSQTLNHNVMYWYQQKSSQAPKLLFHYYDKDFNNEADTPDNFQSRRPNTSFCFLDIRSPGLGDTAMYLCATSGVRGGYTFGSGTRLTVV.

Only one count was recorded for this clone. The chain joins TRBV7-8 to TRBJ1-2; TRBD1 might be the D (6 bases). The germline V gene has CDR1 SGHVS and CDR2 FQNEAQ. With 6 bases removed from V and 10 bases from J, the gap between germline ends came to 18 bases. The length of the CDR3 is 13 residues. DNA of the CDR3: TGTGCCAGCAGTTTTGGTGCAGGGGTAGTCTACACCTTC. It specifies CASSFGAGVVYTF.

This clone was recorded only once. The CDR3 loop reads CAWSSRVLRLAGKAKNIQYF. Here the CDR3 DNA reads TGTGCCTGGAGTTCACGCGTTCTCAGGCTAGCGGGGAAAGCCAAAAACATTCAGTACTTC. The genes are TRBV30 and TRBJ2-4; 9 nucleotides line up with TRBD2. V shed 2 bases and J 0 bases; nucleotides not matched to a gene: 17. CDR3 size: 20 residues. Germline CDR1 and CDR2: GTSNPN and SVGIG (reference sequence).

The chain has TRBV15 and TRBJ2-1; the match to TRBD2 covers 16 bases. This CDR3 has 19 amino acids. V lost 0 bases to trimming and J lost 6 bases; unmatched junction nucleotides: 8. Germline lookup yields CDR1 LNHNV and CDR2 YYDKDF (reference sequence). CDR3 protein: CATSRDWKGTSGRGNEQFF. The CDR3 coding sequence is TGTGCCACCAGCAGAGATTGGAAGGGGACTAGCGGGAGGGGCAATGAGCAGTTCTTC.

The chain has TRBV7-2 and TRBJ2-7; a possible D gene is TRBD2 (5 bases). V lost 5 bases and J 0 bases, leaving 17 bases between the germline ends. Germline CDR1 reads SGHTA; CDR2 reads FQGNSA. The CDR3 is 16 residues long. CDR3: CASSPRRGLSSYEQYF. CDR3 in DNA: TGTGCCAGCAGCCCCCGGCGCGGGTTAAGCTCCTACGAGCAGTACTTC.

The CDR3 here is CASSLLGTGTYEQYF. The CDR3 coding sequence is TGTGCCAGCAGCCTTTTGGGGACAGGCACCTACGAGCAGTACTTC. The rearrangement joins TRBV7-2 to TRBJ2-7; 8 bases match TRBD1. There are 15 residues in the CDR3. Germline assignment: CDR1 SGHTA and CDR2 FQGNSA. The trim removed 5 bases at V and 2 bases at J, leaving 8 bases unmatched.

The CDR3 nucleotides read TGTGCCAGCAGAGGAACAGGGGCTGGAAACACCATATATTTT. Translation: CASRGTGAGNTIYF. The chain employs TRBV9 and TRBJ1-3, with 7 bases lining up with TRBD1. The CDR3 is 14 amino acids. The V gene's germline CDR1 is SGDLS and CDR2 YYNGEE. Trimming at V came to 5 bases and at J to 2 bases, leaving 4 bases not matched to a gene.

The chain is built from TRBV5-6 and TRBJ1-1; D not certain. Trimming stripped 0 bases from V and 5 bases from J, with 14 bases between. From germline, CDR1 is SGHDT and CDR2 YYEEEE. The CDR3 length is 15 residues. The CDR3 DNA reads as TGTGCCAGCAGCTTGGAATTCCGGACGGGGACTGAAGCTTTCTTT. Its translation is CASSLEFRTGTEAFF.

The V call is TRBV5-1, the J call TRBJ2-5; unclear D gene. Germline CDR1 reads SGHRS; CDR2 reads YFSETQ. Deletions cut 0 bases from V and 1 base from J, with 7 bases between. The CDR3 has 14 amino acids. CDR3 sequence (DNA): TGCGCCAGCAGCTTGGCCCGTCGCCAAGAGACCCAGTACTTC. Residues: CASSLARRQETQYF. The variable domain in full, with the rest retrieved from reference TRBV5-1 and TRBJ2-5, is KAGVTQTPRYLIKTRGQQVTLSCSPISGHRSVSWYQQTPGQGLQFLFEYFSETQRNKGNFPGRFSGRQFSNSRSEMNVSTLELGDSALYLCASSLARRQETQYFGPGTRLLVL.

The genes are TRBV18 and TRBJ2-2; D is undetermined. This CDR3 is 15 amino acids long. Trimming cost V 6 bases and J 1 base, with 12 bases left between them. From germline, CDR1 is KGHSH and CDR2 LQKENI. For the CDR3, the DNA is TGTGCCAGCTCCATACAGACCCTGAACACCGGGGAGCTGTTTTTT. This gives the protein CASSIQTLNTGELFF.

A single count supports this clone. The chain is built from TRBV6-5 and TRBJ1-2; D not certain. The CDR3 is 14 residues long. The V end lost 1 base, the J end lost 4 bases, and 10 bases lay between the germline ends. Looked up from germline, CDR1 is MNHEY and CDR2 is SVGAGI. CDR3 protein: CASSYYGRGYGYTF. In DNA, the CDR3 is TGTGCCAGCAGTTACTATGGCAGAGGCTATGGCTACACCTTC.